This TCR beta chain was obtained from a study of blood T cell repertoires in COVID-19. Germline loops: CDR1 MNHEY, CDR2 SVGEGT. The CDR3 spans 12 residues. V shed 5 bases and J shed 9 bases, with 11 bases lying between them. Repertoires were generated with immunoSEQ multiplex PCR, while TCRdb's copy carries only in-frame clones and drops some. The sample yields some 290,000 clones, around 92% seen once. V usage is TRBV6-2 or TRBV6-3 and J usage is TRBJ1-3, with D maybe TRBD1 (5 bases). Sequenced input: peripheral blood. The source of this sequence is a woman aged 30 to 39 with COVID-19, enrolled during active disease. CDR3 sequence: CASSAGVFTIYF. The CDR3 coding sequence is TGTGCCAGCAGTGCGGGGGTCTTCACCATATATTTT.